This T cell receptor beta chain is from a study of beta chain features in type 1 diabetes. The CDR3 has 16 amino acids. The V gene's germline CDR1 is KGHSH and CDR2 LQKENI. V lost 3 bases to trimming and J lost 4 bases; unmatched junction nucleotides: 4. As for this clone: Its antigen is unknown.

Whole-study results and caveats: A moderate, significant TCRB CDR3 shortening appeared in type 1 diabetes across four CD4+ subsets. In the patient group, naive, central memory and Treg TCRB repertoires seemed more alike than in the healthy donor group. For TCRB rearrangement, an influence of HLA type remained unresolved here.

Since all of the isolated RNA was reverse transcribed, expressed TCRB transcripts were what got sequenced. Reads from naive, central memory and regulatory T cell samples averaged about 3.8 million. Here immunoSEQ multiplex PCR was the method, and the copy in TCRdb shows in-frame clones only, minus some. The sample lists about 140,000 clones; 6.9% were seen once. What was sequenced was central memory CD4+ T cells from blood. The rearrangement joins TRBV18 to TRBJ1-5, with 12 bases fitting TRBD1. The TCR sequence derives from a woman younger than 45 in good health. The CDR3, as DNA: TGTGCCAGCTCACCGGGACAGGGGGCACCGAATCAGCCCCAGCATTTT. Translation gives CASSPGQGAPNQPQHF.